A single T cell receptor beta chain is shown here with its context. CDR1 is MNHNS, CDR2 SASEGT, per germline. The V and J ends lost 2 bases and 3 bases, in that order; junction bases with no gene match: 6. The CDR3 sequence is 16 residues long. These data come from a study of blood T cell repertoires in COVID-19. Study-wide background: Whether acute or convalescent, the COVID-19 samples came from the United States, Italy and Spain. Nucleic acid was either cDNA or gDNA, and it came from T cells, B-cell-depleted T cells, or PBMCs.

In the authors' methods: Amplification of reference gene primers was used by the study to estimate nucleated cell counts. Assay: immunoSEQ multiplex PCR; the TCRdb copy retains only in-frame clones and omits some. Clone size and the V and J calls come from that table; the DNA yielded D and trimming. The sample holds 200,000 or so clones; around 84% are singletons and the top ten take roughly 5.3%. The chain joins TRBV6-1 to TRBJ1-5, with 8 bases lining up with TRBD1. This clonotype was obtained from an older woman who had recovered from COVID-19. Material for sequencing was peripheral blood. The DNA of the CDR3 is TGTGCCAGCAGTGAACTGTCAGGGGGCCCCAATCAGCCCCAGCATTTT. This codes for CASSELSGGPNQPQHF.